This T cell receptor (beta chain) was recorded in a study of T cells in Graves' hyperthyroidism and ophthalmopathy. This clonotype has only a few counts. As yet, its antigen is unknown. Amplification of TCR beta CDR3 regions was performed using RNA transcripts as template. Carried out on the TCR CDR3, a first-round RT-PCR used the HTBI primer set. TCRdb re-called the multiplex PCR reads through MiXCR, storing one row per CDR3 protein. Of approximately 600,000 distinct CDR3 sequences in the sample, 12% to 15% were seen once. Germline values: CDR1 MNHNS, CDR2 SASEGT. The CDR3 covers 15 residues. Trimming cost V 4 bases and J 2 bases, with 9 bases left between them. Patients with ophthalmopathy all had a Clinical Activity Score of at least 3, a NOSPECS grade of at least 4 and duration under 3 months. General study results and limits: Among thyroid clonotypes expanded above 0.001, most also appeared in blood. Progression to ophthalmopathy was predicted a median of 6.5 months early.

The sequence derives from a woman aged 18-29 years with Graves' ophthalmopathy. The chain combines TRBV6-1 with TRBJ1-6; D gene ambiguous. Sequenced: blood. In DNA form, the CDR3 reads TGTGCCAGCAGTGGCGAGGTTCCCTATAATTCACCCCTCCACTTT. This sequence encodes CASSGEVPYNSPLHF.